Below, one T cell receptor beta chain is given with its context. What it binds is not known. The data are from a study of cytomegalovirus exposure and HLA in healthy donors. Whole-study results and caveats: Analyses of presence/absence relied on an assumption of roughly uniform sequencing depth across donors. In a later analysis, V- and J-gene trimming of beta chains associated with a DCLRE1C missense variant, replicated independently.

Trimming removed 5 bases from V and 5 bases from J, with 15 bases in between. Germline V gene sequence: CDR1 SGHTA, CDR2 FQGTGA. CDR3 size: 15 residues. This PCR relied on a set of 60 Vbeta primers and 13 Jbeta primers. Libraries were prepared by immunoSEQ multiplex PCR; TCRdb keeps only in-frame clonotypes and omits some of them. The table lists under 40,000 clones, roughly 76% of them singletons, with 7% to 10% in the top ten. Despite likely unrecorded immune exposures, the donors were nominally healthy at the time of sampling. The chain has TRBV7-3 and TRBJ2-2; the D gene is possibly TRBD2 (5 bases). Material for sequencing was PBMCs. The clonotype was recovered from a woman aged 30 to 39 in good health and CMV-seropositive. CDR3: CASSPGRETTGELFF. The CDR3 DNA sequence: TGTGCCAGCAGCCCCGGCCGGGAAACGACCGGGGAGCTGTTTTTT.